This T cell receptor beta chain was sequenced during a study of vaccination and CD4 T cells after COVID-19. The Oncomine TCR Beta short-read assay was applied to DNA of cultured CD4+ T cells. One entry per CDR3 protein results from TCRdb running MiXCR on the PCR reads. The sample has around 12,000 distinct CDR3 sequences; 45% to 65% are singletons. Note on this clonotype: What it recognizes is unknown.

Treatment indicated: roughly 10-day PBMC culture with coronavirus spike peptide pools or control peptides (ViraFEST assay). Sequencing used CD4+ T cells from blood, cultured in vitro. The sequence derives from a human donor who had recovered from COVID-19.

Written as DNA, the CDR3 is TGTGCCAGCAGTTCCCCCCTTTCCGGGAGAGAAGAGACCCAGTACTTC. Translating gives CASSSPLSGREETQYF. The chain employs TRBV6-5 and TRBJ2-5; D is possibly TRBD2 (6 bases). The CDR3 covers 16 residues. V was pared by 4 bases and J by 3 bases, with 18 bases between. Germline loops: CDR1 MNHEY, CDR2 SVGAGI.